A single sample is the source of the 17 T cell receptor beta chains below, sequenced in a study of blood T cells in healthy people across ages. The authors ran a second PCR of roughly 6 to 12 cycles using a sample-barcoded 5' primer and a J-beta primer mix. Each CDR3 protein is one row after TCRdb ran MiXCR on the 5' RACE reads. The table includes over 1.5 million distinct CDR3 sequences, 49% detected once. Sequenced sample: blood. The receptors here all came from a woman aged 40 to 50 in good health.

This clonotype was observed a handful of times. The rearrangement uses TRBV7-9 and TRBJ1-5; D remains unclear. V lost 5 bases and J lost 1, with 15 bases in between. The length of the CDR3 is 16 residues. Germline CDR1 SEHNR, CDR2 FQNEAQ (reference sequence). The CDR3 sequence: CASSPDAGRSNQPQHF. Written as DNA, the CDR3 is TGTGCCAGCAGCCCCGATGCTGGACGGAGCAATCAGCCCCAGCATTTT.

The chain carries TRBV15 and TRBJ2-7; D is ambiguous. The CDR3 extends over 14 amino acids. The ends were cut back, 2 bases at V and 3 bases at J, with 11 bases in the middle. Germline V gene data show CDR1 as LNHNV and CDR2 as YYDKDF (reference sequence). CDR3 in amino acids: CATSRLGPFYEQYF. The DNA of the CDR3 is TGTGCCACCAGCAGACTTGGACCGTTCTACGAGCAGTACTTC.

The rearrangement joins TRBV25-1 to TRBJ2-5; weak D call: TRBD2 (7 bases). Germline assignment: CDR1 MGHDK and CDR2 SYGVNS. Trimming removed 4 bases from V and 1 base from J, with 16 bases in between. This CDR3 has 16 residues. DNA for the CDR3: TGTGCCAGCAGTGGCGTAGGGAGGGGGAGCCAAGAGACCCAGTACTTC. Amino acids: CASSGVGRGSQETQYF.

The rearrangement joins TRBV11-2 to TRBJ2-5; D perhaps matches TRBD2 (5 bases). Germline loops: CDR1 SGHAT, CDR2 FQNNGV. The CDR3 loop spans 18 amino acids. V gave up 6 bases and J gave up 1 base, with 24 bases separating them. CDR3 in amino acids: CASRYGNGVSGAQETQYF. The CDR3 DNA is TGTGCCAGCAGATACGGGAACGGAGTCAGCGGAGCCCAAGAGACCCAGTACTTC.

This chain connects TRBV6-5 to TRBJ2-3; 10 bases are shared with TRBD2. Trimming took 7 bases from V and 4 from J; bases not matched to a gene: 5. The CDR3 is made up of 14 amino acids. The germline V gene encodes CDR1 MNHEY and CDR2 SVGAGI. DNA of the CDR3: TGTGCCAGCACCCAGCGGGGGGGTGCAGATACGCAGTATTTT. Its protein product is CASTQRGGADTQYF.

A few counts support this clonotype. The CDR3, as DNA: TGTGCCAGCAGCCAAGTTGTTATTGGGACTGAAGCTTTCTTT. Translated: CASSQVVIGTEAFF. J is TRBJ1-1 and V is TRBV4-2; D remains unclear. CDR3 length: 14 residues. Between the trimmed V and J ends, which lost 1 base and 5 bases, there was a span of 11 bases. The germline CDR1 and CDR2 sequences are LGHNA and YNFKEQ.

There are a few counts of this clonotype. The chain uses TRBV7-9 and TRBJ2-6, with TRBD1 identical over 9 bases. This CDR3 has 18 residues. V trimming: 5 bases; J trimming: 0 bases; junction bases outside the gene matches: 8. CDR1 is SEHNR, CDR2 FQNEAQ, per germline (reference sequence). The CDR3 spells CASSLRDRVNSGANVLTF. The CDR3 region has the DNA TGTGCCAGCAGCCTCCGGGACAGGGTGAACTCTGGGGCCAACGTCCTGACTTTC.

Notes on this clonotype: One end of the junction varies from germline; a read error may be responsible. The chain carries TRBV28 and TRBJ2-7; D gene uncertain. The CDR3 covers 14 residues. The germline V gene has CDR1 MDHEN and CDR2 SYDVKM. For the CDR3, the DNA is TGTGCCAGCAGTCAACCTGGGCTCTCCGACGAGCAGTACTTC. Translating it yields CASSQPGLSDEQYF.

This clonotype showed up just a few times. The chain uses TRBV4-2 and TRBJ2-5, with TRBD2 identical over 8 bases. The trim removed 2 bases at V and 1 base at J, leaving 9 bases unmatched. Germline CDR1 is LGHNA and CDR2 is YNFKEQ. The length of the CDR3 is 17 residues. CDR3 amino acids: CASSQRGVAGSQETQYF. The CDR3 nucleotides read TGTGCCAGCAGCCAACGCGGGGTAGCGGGGTCCCAAGAGACCCAGTACTTC.

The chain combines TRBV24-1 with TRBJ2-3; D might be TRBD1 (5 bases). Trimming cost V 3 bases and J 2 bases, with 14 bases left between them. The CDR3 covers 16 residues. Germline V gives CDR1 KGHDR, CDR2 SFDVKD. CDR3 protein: CATSDNRQILTDTQYF. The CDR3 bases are TGTGCCACCAGTGATAACAGACAGATACTCACAGATACGCAGTATTTT.

The CDR3 bases are TGCAGTGCTGCACCCCGTTTGGAGGGACTAGCGGGGGGCACAGATACGCAGTATTTT. Translated, it gives CSAAPRLEGLAGGTDTQYF. This chain connects TRBV20-1 to TRBJ2-3; 14 bases align to TRBD2. CDR1 DFQATT and CDR2 SNEGSKA come from the germline V gene (reference sequence). There are 19 residues in the CDR3. V trimming: 5 bases; J trimming: 1 base; junction bases outside the gene matches: 14.

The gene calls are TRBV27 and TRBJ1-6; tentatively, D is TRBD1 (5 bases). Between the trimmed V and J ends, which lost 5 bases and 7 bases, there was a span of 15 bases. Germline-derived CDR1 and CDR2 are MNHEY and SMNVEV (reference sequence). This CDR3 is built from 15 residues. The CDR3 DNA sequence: TGTGCCAGCAGTATCCGCAGGGTTTGGAATTCACCCCTCCACTTT. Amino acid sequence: CASSIRRVWNSPLHF.

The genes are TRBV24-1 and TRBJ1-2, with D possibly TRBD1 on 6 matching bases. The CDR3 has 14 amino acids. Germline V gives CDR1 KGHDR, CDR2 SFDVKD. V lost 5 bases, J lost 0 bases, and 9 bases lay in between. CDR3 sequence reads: CATSGRTANYGYTF. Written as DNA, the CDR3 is TGTGCCACCAGTGGTAGGACAGCTAACTATGGCTACACCTTC.

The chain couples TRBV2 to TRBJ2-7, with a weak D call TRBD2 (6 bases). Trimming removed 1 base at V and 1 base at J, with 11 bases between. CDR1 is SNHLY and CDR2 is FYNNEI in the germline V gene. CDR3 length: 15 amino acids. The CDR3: CASSEEGLQSYEQYF. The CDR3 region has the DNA TGTGCCAGCAGTGAAGAGGGACTCCAATCCTACGAGCAGTACTTC.

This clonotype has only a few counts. CDR3 amino acids: CASSGNPQRFYEQYF. CDR3 coding DNA: TGTGCCAGCAGTGGCAACCCCCAGCGCTTCTACGAGCAGTACTTC. V gene TRBV7-9 combines with J gene TRBJ2-7, with no clear D. Germline V gives CDR1 SEHNR, CDR2 FQNEAQ (reference sequence). This CDR3 comprises 15 residues. Trimming shortened V by 6 bases and J by 3 bases, and 18 bases separated the two germline ends.

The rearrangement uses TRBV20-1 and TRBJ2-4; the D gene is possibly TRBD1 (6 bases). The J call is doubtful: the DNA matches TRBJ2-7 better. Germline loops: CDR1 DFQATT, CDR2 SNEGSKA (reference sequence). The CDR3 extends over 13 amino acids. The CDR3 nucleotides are TGCAGTGCTAGTAGGGGGAATCGTCACGAGCAGTACTTC. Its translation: CSASRGNRHEQYF.

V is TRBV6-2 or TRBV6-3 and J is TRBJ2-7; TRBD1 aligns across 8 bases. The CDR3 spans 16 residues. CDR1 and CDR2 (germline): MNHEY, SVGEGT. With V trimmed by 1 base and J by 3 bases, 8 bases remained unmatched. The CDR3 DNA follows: TGTGCCAGCAGTTACTTAGGAGACAGGGGAATCTACGAGCAGTACTTC. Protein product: CASSYLGDRGIYEQYF.